This T cell receptor beta chain comes out of a study of OX40 agonist ivuxolimab in advanced cancers. This CDR3 region has 16 residues. Germline lookup yields CDR1 SGHRS and CDR2 YFSETQ. V was clipped by 1 base and J by 6 bases; unmatched bases: 8. Method: immunoSEQ multiplex PCR; TCRdb's copy keeps in-frame clones and lacks some. The data show roughly 60,000 clones, with almost 95% seen just once and roughly a fifth held by the top ten. Sample: CD4+ or CD8+ T cells sorted from blood, taken in a trial of the OX40 agonist ivuxolimab. The sequence was obtained from an adult with an advanced solid tumor such as melanoma, head and neck, liver or kidney cancer. V usage is TRBV5-1 and J usage is TRBJ2-7; 12 nucleotides match TRBD1. In DNA, the CDR3 is TGCGCCAGCAGCTTGATTGGGACAGGGGGCGAGAGCGAGCAGTACTTC. It is translated as CASSLIGTGGESEQYF.